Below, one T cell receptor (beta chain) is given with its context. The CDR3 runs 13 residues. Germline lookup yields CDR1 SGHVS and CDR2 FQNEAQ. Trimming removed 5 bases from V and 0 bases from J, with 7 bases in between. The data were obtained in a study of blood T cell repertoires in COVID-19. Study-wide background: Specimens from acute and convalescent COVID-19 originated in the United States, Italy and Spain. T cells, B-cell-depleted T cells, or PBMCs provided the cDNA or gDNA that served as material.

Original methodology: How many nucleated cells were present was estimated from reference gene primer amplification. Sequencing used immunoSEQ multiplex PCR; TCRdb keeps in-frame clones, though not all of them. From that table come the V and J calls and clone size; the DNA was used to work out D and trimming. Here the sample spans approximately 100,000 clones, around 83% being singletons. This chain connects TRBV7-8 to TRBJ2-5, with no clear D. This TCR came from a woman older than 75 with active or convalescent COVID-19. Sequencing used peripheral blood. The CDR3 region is CASSVAYQETQYF. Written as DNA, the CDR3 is TGTGCCAGCAGCGTCGCGTACCAAGAGACCCAGTACTTC.